The 32 T cell receptor beta chains below were found in one sample sequenced in a study of shared clonotypes between healthy human individuals. As defined, naive CD8 cells were CD45RO-negative and positively selected for CCR7, with terminally differentiated effector memory CD45RA+ cells excluded. Measured with immunoSEQ multiplex PCR; TCRdb has only the in-frame clones, and not every one. The sample lists about 2,200,000 clones, under 95% occurring once. Sequenced material: naive CD8+ T cells from PBMCs. The receptor set was obtained from a man aged 18 to 35 in good health. Some clones in this sample may be carry-over from other donors' samples.

The chain couples TRBV7-9 to TRBJ2-3, with 10 nucleotides matching TRBD2. Germline loops: CDR1 SEHNR, CDR2 FQNEAQ (reference sequence). The CDR3 is made up of 16 amino acids. The J segment lost 3 bases and the V segment lost 5 bases, leaving 8 bases of the junction unmatched. CDR3 sequence reads: CASSPVAGGWTDTQYF. CDR3 in DNA: TGTGCCAGCAGCCCGGTAGCGGGAGGTTGGACAGATACGCAGTATTTT.

The rearrangement links TRBV4-2 to TRBJ2-7, with a possible D match to TRBD1 (5 bases). From germline, CDR1 is LGHNA and CDR2 YNFKEQ. The germline V and J ends were trimmed by 1 base and 5 bases, with 15 bases remaining between them. This CDR3 has 15 amino acids. The CDR3 spells CASSQASRTSHEQYF. Written as DNA, the CDR3 is TGTGCCAGCAGCCAAGCATCCAGGACAAGCCACGAGCAGTACTTC.

The gene calls are TRBV14 and TRBJ2-7, with 8 bases that match TRBD1. CDR1 and CDR2 (germline): SGHDN, FVKESK. V dropped 4 bases and J dropped 3; count of bases not matched to a gene: 2. The CDR3 length is 13 residues. The CDR3 loop is CASSLGQGYEQYF. The CDR3 coding sequence is TGTGCCAGCAGCCTCGGACAGGGCTACGAGCAGTACTTC. The whole variable domain, remainder taken from reference TRBV14 and TRBJ2-7, is EAGVTQFPSHSVIEKGQTVTLRCDPISGHDNLYWYRRVMGKEIKFLLHFVKESKQDESGMPNNRFLAERTGGTYSTLKVQPAELEDSGVYFCASSLGQGYEQYFGPGTRLTVT.

This clone occurred a few times. This chain uses TRBV7-9 with TRBJ2-2; D possibly uses TRBD1 or TRBD2 (5 bases each). The V gene's germline CDR1 is SEHNR and CDR2 FQNEAQ (reference sequence). Deletions cut 5 bases from V and 4 bases from J, with 11 bases between. The CDR3 spans 14 residues. The CDR3 sequence is CASSPRGGTGELFF. Here the CDR3 DNA reads TGTGCCAGCAGCCCGCGTGGGGGCACCGGGGAGCTGTTTTTT.

The chain couples TRBV30 to TRBJ2-5, with TRBD1 as a possible D gene (7 bases). The germline V gene encodes CDR1 GTSNPN and CDR2 SVGIG (reference sequence). The CDR3 has 12 amino acids. Trimming shortened V by 8 bases and J by 13 bases, and 23 bases separated the two germline ends. This CDR3 reads CAPQGGPVCPYF. The CDR3 bases are TGTGCCCCTCAGGGGGGCCCCGTTTGCCCGTACTTC.

In this sample, this clone turned up once. The rearrangement links TRBV19 to TRBJ2-5, with D uncertain. CDR1 and CDR2 from the germline V gene are LNHDA and SQIVND (reference sequence). This CDR3 is 16 amino acids long. Trimming removed 3 bases at V and 5 bases at J, with 19 bases between. The CDR3 sequence is CASSIIVRAPRETQYF. The DNA for the CDR3 is TGTGCCAGTAGTATTATAGTTCGGGCGCCGAGGGAGACCCAGTACTTC.

The chain carries TRBV19 and TRBJ2-2; 7 bases map to TRBD2. Germline CDR1 LNHDA, CDR2 SQIVND (reference sequence). After removal of 10 bases from V and 5 bases from J, the junction contained 10 bases not matched to a gene. There are 14 residues in the CDR3. CDR3 bases: TGTGCCACTGAAAGCGGGACGGGGACCGGGGAGCTGTTTTTT. It encodes CATESGTGTGELFF.

The chain links TRBV28 to TRBJ2-1; TRBD2 matches at 9 bases. With V trimmed by 6 bases and J by 7 bases, 10 bases remained unmatched. In germline, CDR1 is MDHEN, CDR2 SYDVKM. The length of the CDR3 is 15 residues. CDR3 in DNA: TGTGCCAGCAGCCCCCGGGCTAGCGGGACGAATGAGCAGTTCTTC. It is translated as CASSPRASGTNEQFF. The variable domain in full, with the rest retrieved from reference TRBV28 and TRBJ2-1, is DVKVTQSSRYLVKRTGEKVFLECVQDMDHENMFWYRQDPGLGLRLIYFSYDVKMKEKGDIPEGYSVSREKKERFSLILESASTNQTSMYLCASSPRASGTNEQFFGPGTRLTVL.

This clone has only a few counts. The chain uses TRBV27 and TRBJ1-5; D ambiguous. The CDR3 extends over 14 amino acids. CDR1 and CDR2 (germline): MNHEY, SMNVEV (reference sequence). V was shortened by 1 base and J by 9 bases, with 13 bases between the two germline ends. CDR3 coding DNA: TGTGCCAGCAGTTTATTGGGGTCCAAGGGGCCCCAGCATTTT. This encodes CASSLLGSKGPQHF.

CDR3 sequence reads: CSSATWSPQETQYF. CDR3 DNA sequence: TGCAGCTCAGCCACTTGGAGCCCCCAAGAGACCCAGTACTTC. The chain joins TRBV29-1 to TRBJ2-5, with D hard to call. Between the trimmed V and J ends, which lost 8 bases and 1 base, there was a span of 17 bases. The CDR3 spans 14 residues. Germline assignment: CDR1 SQVTM and CDR2 ANQGSEA.

The V call is TRBV5-5, the J call TRBJ2-7, with D uncertain. The length of the CDR3 is 12 residues. Trimming stripped 1 base from V and 0 bases from J, with 2 bases between. Looked up from germline, CDR1 is SGHKS and CDR2 is YYEKEE (reference sequence). The CDR3 reads CASSLISYEQYF. As DNA, the CDR3 is TGTGCCAGCAGCTTGATCTCCTACGAGCAGTACTTC.

This clone appeared a single time. This chain joins TRBV27 and TRBJ2-2, with 9 bases that match TRBD1. The CDR3 is made up of 15 amino acids. The V gene's germline CDR1 is MNHEY and CDR2 SMNVEV (reference sequence). Germline trimming cut 4 bases from V and 5 bases from J; bases unmatched to any gene: 5. CDR3 region: CASSSQGAWTGELFF. The CDR3 coding sequence is TGTGCCAGCAGTTCACAGGGGGCATGGACCGGGGAGCTGTTTTTT.

This sequence joins TRBV19 and TRBJ2-5; 13 positions match TRBD2. Germline assignment: CDR1 LNHDA and CDR2 SQIVND (reference sequence). The CDR3 length is 16 residues. V lost 6 bases to trimming and J lost 5 bases; unmatched junction nucleotides: 9. The CDR3 reads CASSGLAGVAGETQYF. CDR3 in DNA: TGTGCCAGTAGCGGACTAGCGGGAGTTGCAGGGGAGACCCAGTACTTC.

The chain employs TRBV11-2 and TRBJ2-3; 13 positions match TRBD2. The germline V gene encodes CDR1 SGHAT and CDR2 FQNNGV. The length of the CDR3 is 17 residues. Trimming at V came to 3 bases and at J to 4 bases, leaving 7 bases not matched to a gene. The CDR3 region has the DNA TGTGCCAGCAGCTTTACTAGCGGGAGGGCCGTCGCAGATACGCAGTATTTT. Its translation is CASSFTSGRAVADTQYF.

This chain joins TRBV19 and TRBJ1-2; D ambiguous. V was shortened by 8 bases and J by 4 bases, with 8 bases between the two germline ends. Germline V CDR1 and CDR2: LNHDA, SQIVND (reference sequence). CDR3 length: 11 amino acids. The CDR3 bases are TGTGCCAGTGGGCCAGGCTATGGCTACACCTTC. Encoded protein: CASGPGYGYTF.

The chain uses TRBV9 and TRBJ2-1, with 11 bases matching TRBD2. Germline CDR1 SGDLS, CDR2 YYNGEE. There are 15 residues in the CDR3. V trimming: 4 bases; J trimming: 6 bases; junction bases outside the gene matches: 6. CDR3 sequence: CASSLAGGMSNEQFF. The CDR3 bases are TGTGCCAGCAGCCTAGCGGGAGGTATGAGCAATGAGCAGTTCTTC.

This sequence joins TRBV28 and TRBJ1-5, with D perhaps matching TRBD1 (5 bases). The CDR3 runs 16 residues. Per germline, CDR1 MDHEN and CDR2 SYDVKM. The V end was cut by 2 bases, the J end by 0 bases, with 11 bases between. CDR3 region: CASSLITGASNQPQHF. The CDR3 DNA follows: TGTGCCAGCAGTTTAATTACCGGGGCTAGCAATCAGCCCCAGCATTTT.

The genes are TRBV2 and TRBJ1-2, with 9 bases aligning to TRBD1. V gave up 0 bases and J gave up 3 bases; unmatched junction bases: 8. The CDR3 contains 17 residues. CDR1 SNHLY and CDR2 FYNNEI come from the germline V gene. In nucleotides, the CDR3 is TGTGCCAGCAGTGAAGCGCAGCGGGACAGGGCCCACTATGGCTACACCTTC. Its protein is CASSEAQRDRAHYGYTF.

The chain links TRBV6-5 to TRBJ2-1; D possibly uses TRBD1 or TRBD2 (5 bases each). Trimming pared 6 bases from V and 8 bases from J, leaving 5 bases between. The V gene's germline CDR1 is MNHEY and CDR2 SVGAGI. The CDR3 contains 10 residues. The CDR3 region is CASRGDEQFF. CDR3 nucleotide sequence: TGTGCCAGCAGGGGGGATGAGCAGTTCTTC.

V is TRBV2 and J is TRBJ1-1; D unclear. Looked up from germline, CDR1 is SNHLY and CDR2 is FYNNEI. The CDR3 is 16 amino acids. The V end lost 2 bases, the J end lost 0 bases, and 13 bases lay between the germline ends. The CDR3: CASSELVGSLNTEAFF. CDR3 nucleotide sequence: TGTGCCAGCAGTGAACTAGTAGGGTCTTTGAACACTGAAGCTTTCTTT.

As to this clone: This CDR3 is also generated by other DNA sequences in the sample. The CDR3 coding sequence is TGTGCCAGCAGCCCCCGGACAGGGGGGGACGAGCAGTACTTC. This codes for CASSPRTGGDEQYF. The V gene is TRBV7-9, the J gene TRBJ2-7; 10 positions match TRBD1. This CDR3 spans 14 amino acids. Germline V gives CDR1 SEHNR, CDR2 FQNEAQ (reference sequence). J was trimmed by 5 bases and V by 5 bases; bases with no gene match: 6. The variable domain in full, completed from reference TRBV7-9 and TRBJ2-7, reads DTGVSQNPRHKITKRGQNVTFRCDPISEHNRLYWYRQTLGQGPEFLTYFQNEAQLEKSRLLSDRFSAERPKGSFSTLEIQRTEQGDSAMYLCASSPRTGGDEQYFGPGTRLTVT.

This clone was seen once. CDR3 protein: CSVQRRGSGVYNEQFF. CDR3 in DNA: TGCAGCGTCCAAAGGAGGGGTAGCGGGGTTTACAATGAGCAGTTCTTC. This chain connects TRBV29-1 to TRBJ2-1; 8 bases are shared with TRBD2. The CDR3 has 16 amino acids. Germline V CDR1 and CDR2: SQVTM, ANQGSEA. With V trimmed by 6 bases and J by 4 bases, 14 bases remained unmatched.

V is TRBV13 and J is TRBJ2-3; 9 nucleotides agree with TRBD1. The CDR3 sequence is 15 residues long. Germline V CDR1 and CDR2: PRHDT, FYEKMQ (reference sequence). The trim removed 5 bases at V and 2 bases at J, leaving 5 bases unmatched. The CDR3 region is CASSPRTGVTDTQYF. The CDR3 DNA is TGTGCCAGCAGCCCTCGGACAGGGGTCACAGATACGCAGTATTTT.

This rearrangement joins TRBV7-9 to TRBJ1-3, with D unclear. Trimming took 5 bases from V and 0 from J, leaving 11 bases between them. The CDR3 has 15 amino acids. Germline CDR1 and CDR2: SEHNR and FQNEAQ (reference sequence). This CDR3 reads CASSLGLLSGNTIYF. CDR3 bases: TGTGCCAGCAGCCTCGGACTCCTCTCTGGAAACACCATATATTTT.

Turning to this clone: Compared with germline, one end of the junction differs, possibly owing to a read error. The CDR3 bases are TGTGCCAGCAGGCTCGGACTGAACATCAACTTC. Translating gives CASRLGLNINF. The V gene is TRBV11-2, the J gene TRBJ2-5; perhaps TRBD2 as D (5 bases). The CDR3 is 11 amino acids. The germline V gene has CDR1 SGHAT and CDR2 FQNNGV.

As for this clone: Within the sample, other DNA sequences also encode this same CDR3. The rearrangement links TRBV29-1 to TRBJ2-1; D is undetermined. Germline values: CDR1 SQVTM, CDR2 ANQGSEA. CDR3 length: 12 residues. Trimming took off 3 bases at V and 4 bases at J, with 7 bases between the two ends. This CDR3 reads CSVEENYNEQFF. In DNA, the CDR3 is TGCAGCGTTGAGGAGAATTACAATGAGCAGTTCTTC.

The rearrangement links TRBV13 to TRBJ1-2; maybe TRBD1 (6 bases). Looked up from germline, CDR1 is PRHDT and CDR2 is FYEKMQ (reference sequence). Deletions cut 5 bases from V and 2 bases from J, with 12 bases between. The CDR3 has 14 residues. CDR3 region: CASSPSGQNYGYTF. The DNA of the CDR3 is TGTGCCAGCAGCCCTAGCGGACAGAACTATGGCTACACCTTC.

This chain uses TRBV7-9 with TRBJ2-4, with D uncertain. V was clipped by 3 bases and J by 10 bases, with 19 bases between them. The germline V gene has CDR1 SEHNR and CDR2 FQNEAQ (reference sequence). The CDR3 is made up of 15 amino acids. Here the CDR3 reads CASSFPHAVSEIQYF. The CDR3 nucleotides are TGTGCCAGCAGCTTTCCCCACGCGGTCTCTGAAATTCAGTACTTC.

The count of this clone is one. The CDR3 spells CSVESLWDRRGETQYF. The CDR3 region has the DNA TGCAGCGTTGAATCCCTATGGGACAGGAGAGGAGAGACCCAGTACTTC. V gene TRBV29-1 combines with J gene TRBJ2-5, with 8 nucleotides matching TRBD1. Germline CDR1 is SQVTM and CDR2 is ANQGSEA. The CDR3 is 16 residues long. Losses at the gene ends were 2 bases for V and 4 bases for J; bases not matched to a gene: 12.

The chain recombines TRBV16 with TRBJ1-2, with D possibly matching TRBD1 (6 bases). The CDR3 sequence is 15 residues long. Trimming removed 1 base at V and 0 bases at J, with 9 bases between. CDR1 and CDR2 from the germline V gene are KGHSY and FQNENV. CDR3 protein: CASSQWTVPNYGYTF. The CDR3 DNA reads TGTGCCAGCAGCCAATGGACAGTGCCTAACTATGGCTACACCTTC.

A remark on this clone: The same CDR3 arises from other DNA sequences in this sample as well. The chain has TRBV29-1 and TRBJ2-7; 9 nucleotides agree with TRBD2. Trimming took 6 bases from V and 0 from J; bases not matched to a gene: 3. The CDR3 has 13 amino acids. Looked up from germline, CDR1 is SQVTM and CDR2 is ANQGSEA. Here the CDR3 DNA reads TGCAGCGTCGCGGGGGGGTACTCCTACGAGCAGTACTTC. Translated: CSVAGGYSYEQYF.

V gene TRBV7-9 combines with J gene TRBJ1-5, with TRBD1 identical over 8 bases. After removal of 5 bases from V and 2 bases from J, the junction contained 5 bases not matched to a gene. This CDR3 spans 15 amino acids. The germline gives CDR1 SEHNR, CDR2 FQNEAQ (reference sequence). The chain's CDR3 is CASSMDRERNQPQHF. The CDR3 DNA sequence: TGTGCCAGCAGCATGGACAGGGAACGCAATCAGCCCCAGCATTTT.